The source of this T cell receptor beta chain is a study of Graves' ophthalmopathy and Graves' hyperthyroidism. V lost 4 bases, J lost 0 bases, and 6 bases lay in between. The CDR3 runs 15 residues. Germline lookup yields CDR1 KGHDR and CDR2 SFDVKD. Using RNA transcripts, the TCR beta CDR3 regions were amplified. The first round was an RT-PCR with HTBI primers, and the second round was a multiplex PCR. TCRdb passed the multiplex PCR reads through MiXCR, listing each CDR3 protein once. The repertoire consists of more than 550,000 distinct CDR3 sequences, with approximately 39% occurring once and the leading ten covering over 2.5%. The sample holds many counts of this clonotype.

This TCR came from an adult man with Graves' ophthalmopathy. The chain recombines TRBV24-1 with TRBJ1-6; D call uncertain. The sample consisted of peripheral blood. For the CDR3, the DNA is TGTGCCACCAGTGAAGACACCTCCTATAATTCACCCCTCCACTTT. The encoded protein is CATSEDTSYNSPLHF.